This TCR beta chain comes out of a study of blood T cell repertoires in COVID-19. Study information: Donors in the United States, Italy and Spain gave samples during acute or convalescent COVID-19.

The germline CDR1 and CDR2 sequences are MNHEY and SVGAGI. This CDR3 region has 15 residues. The V and J ends lost 8 bases and 1 base respectively, with 12 bases between them. The repertoire was sequenced with immunoSEQ multiplex PCR; TCRdb's copy has only in-frame clones and lacks some. The sample gives almost 55,000 clones, around 87% of which show up once; 7.8% is in the top ten. Sequencing was performed on peripheral blood. The origin of this receptor is a man aged 45 to 65 with active COVID-19. The rearrangement joins TRBV6-5 to TRBJ2-6; possibly TRBD1 for D (5 bases). Here the CDR3 DNA reads TGTGCCAGCGTACAGGCCACTTCTGGGGCCAACGTCCTGACTTTC. This sequence encodes CASVQATSGANVLTF.